This T cell receptor (beta chain) was observed in a study of T cell responses to AZD1222 COVID-19 vaccine. Data came from immunoSEQ multiplex PCR; TCRdb stores just in-frame clones and leaves some out. The data show 150,000 or so clones, approximately 78% seen once. Germline CDR1 SNHLY, CDR2 FYNNEI. The CDR3 contains 14 residues. The ends lost 4 bases at V and 4 bases at J; junction bases unmatched: 4. This TCR derives from an adult in good health. Here the sequenced sample was peripheral blood, taken on day 0 of MenACWY control vaccination. The chain links TRBV2 to TRBJ1-2, with 9 bases identical to TRBD1. The CDR3 is CASSADRGTYGYTF. CDR3 nucleotides: TGTGCCAGCAGTGCTGACAGGGGGACCTATGGCTACACCTTC.